These 30 T cell receptor beta chains came from one sample sequenced in a study of T cells expressing NK-cell markers. No DNA is given; TCRdb re-called the 5' RACE reads and lists each CDR3 protein once. This sample contains about 170,000 distinct CDR3 sequences. Sample: blood T cells: a sorted CD56 or NKG2C T cell subset, CD4+ or CD8+ T cells, or bulk PBMC T cells (not recorded which). The receptors originated from a man aged 18 to 69 in good health.

This chain joins TRBV5-6 and TRBJ2-1; the TCRdb D gene call, TRBD1, has no DNA to confirm it. CDR3 length equals 15 residues. CDR1 is SGHDT, CDR2 YYEEEE, per germline. CDR3 loop: CASSHRDSRYNEQFF. Full variable domain (rest looked up from reference TRBV5-6 and TRBJ2-1): DAGVTQSPTHLIKTRGQQVTLRCSPKSGHDTVSWYQQALGQGPQFIFQYYEEEERQRGNFPDRFSGHQFPNYSSELNVNALLLGDSALYLCASSHRDSRYNEQFFGPGTRLTVL.

The chain links TRBV15 to TRBJ1-1; the TCRdb call, TRBD1, lacks DNA for checking. Germline V gene lookup returns CDR1 LNHNV and CDR2 YYDKDF (reference sequence). CDR3 length: 15 residues. This chain's CDR3 is CATSRARTGDTEAFF. Complete variable domain (other parts from reference TRBV15 and TRBJ1-1): DAMVIQNPRYQVTQFGKPVTLSCSQTLNHNVMYWYQQKSSQAPKLLFHYYDKDFNNEADTPDNFQSRRPNTSFCFLDIRSPGLGDTAMYLCATSRARTGDTEAFFGQGTRLTVV.

The chain employs TRBV5-1 and TRBJ2-7; absent DNA, TCRdb's TRBD1 call cannot be checked. Germline V gene sequence: CDR1 SGHRS, CDR2 YFSETQ. CDR3 length equals 17 residues. CDR3 loop: CASSLYPPGQGTYEQYF.

The chain carries TRBV29-1 and TRBJ2-2; TCRdb gives TRBD2 as the D gene, but with no DNA this cannot be confirmed. Germline loops: CDR1 SQVTM, CDR2 ANQGSEA. CDR3 length equals 14 residues. CDR3 amino acids: CSATLAGGVGELFF.

This chain connects TRBV29-1 to TRBJ2-1; TCRdb's D call, TRBD1, is unchecked because there is no DNA. The germline V gene has CDR1 SQVTM and CDR2 ANQGSEA. The CDR3 contains 15 residues. CDR3 region: CSVGGGRPGYNEQFF.

The rearrangement links TRBV7-8 to TRBJ2-3; the TCRdb D gene call, TRBD1, has no DNA to confirm it. Germline CDR1 is SGHVS and CDR2 is FQNEAQ. The length of the CDR3 is 12 residues. The CDR3 reads CGRGAPTDTQYF.

The V gene is TRBV7-6, the J gene TRBJ2-7. The CDR3 sequence is 14 residues long. The germline CDR1 and CDR2 sequences are SGHVS and FNYEAQ. CDR3 protein: CASSLLSKSYEQYF. Full variable domain (outside the CDR3, taken from reference TRBV7-6 and TRBJ2-7): GAGVSQSPRYKVTKRGQDVALRCDPISGHVSLYWYRQALGQGPEFLTYFNYEAQQDKSGLPNDRFSAERPEGSISTLTIQRTEQRDSAMYRCASSLLSKSYEQYFGPGTRLTVT.

This rearrangement joins TRBV20-1 to TRBJ1-4. This CDR3 region has 13 residues. Germline V lookup: CDR1 DFQATT, CDR2 SNEGSKA (reference sequence). CDR3 amino acids: CSASMYGGEKLFF.

The chain employs TRBV7-9 and TRBJ2-5; TCRdb's D call of TRBD2 is untestable without DNA. CDR1 and CDR2 (germline): SEHNR, FQNEAQ (reference sequence). The CDR3 length is 16 residues. This CDR3 reads CASSLDTGGPSETQYF.

The chain uses TRBV20-1 and TRBJ2-7; TCRdb lists TRBD1, though no DNA is available to test this call. The CDR3 runs 13 residues. Per the germline V gene, CDR1 is DFQATT and CDR2 is SNEGSKA (reference sequence). CDR3 sequence: CSARPPATYEQYF.

The CDR3 loop is CAISDSGAHEQYF. The V call is TRBV10-3, the J call TRBJ2-7. There are 13 residues in the CDR3. The germline V gene has CDR1 ENHRY and CDR2 SYGVKD.

V and J are TRBV20-1 and TRBJ1-2. The V gene's germline CDR1 is DFQATT and CDR2 SNEGSKA (reference sequence). The CDR3 runs 15 residues. The CDR3 region is CSAKPAGSANYGYTF.

The V gene is TRBV21-1, the J gene TRBJ1-1. TRBV21-1 is shown as a pseudogene. CDR3 size: 15 residues. This CDR3 reads CASSNHPTKGTEAFF.

The chain uses TRBV2 and TRBJ2-7; TCRdb names TRBD2, which stays unverified in the absence of DNA. The germline V gene encodes CDR1 SNHLY and CDR2 FYNNEI. There are 18 residues in the CDR3. This chain's CDR3 is CASSDDGLAGGPGYEQYF.

The chain links TRBV20-1 to TRBJ1-5; TCRdb's D gene call, TRBD1, goes unchecked for lack of DNA. The CDR3 extends over 13 amino acids. Germline V gene sequence: CDR1 DFQATT, CDR2 SNEGSKA (reference sequence). The CDR3 spells CSAVTGGNQPQHF.

This chain uses TRBV10-3 with TRBJ2-3; TCRdb picks TRBD2, but there is no DNA to check that call. CDR1 and CDR2 (germline): ENHRY, SYGVKD. This CDR3 comprises 15 residues. The CDR3 sequence: CAIRGTDLGSDTQYF.

CDR3 residues: CASLAGGDPDTQYF. V usage is TRBV6-1 and J usage is TRBJ2-3; TCRdb's D call of TRBD2 is untestable without DNA. This CDR3 has 14 amino acids. Germline CDR1 MNHNS, CDR2 SASEGT.

This chain links TRBV12-3 or TRBV12-4 with TRBJ2-3; the TRBD2 assignment by TCRdb is unverifiable without DNA. The CDR3 sequence is 14 residues long. CDR3 loop: CASSLEGLGWAQYF.

The V call is TRBV7-8, the J call TRBJ2-1; TCRdb calls TRBD2, which cannot be checked without DNA. This CDR3 region has 17 residues. Germline CDR1 reads SGHVS; CDR2 reads FQNEAQ. The CDR3 region is CASSPARGGTRGNEQFF.

The V gene is TRBV11-2, the J gene TRBJ2-2. CDR1 is SGHAT, CDR2 FQNNGV, per germline. The CDR3 runs to 11 residues. This CDR3 is CASSNTGELFF.

The chain combines TRBV5-5 with TRBJ1-5; absent DNA, TCRdb's TRBD1 call cannot be checked. The germline V gene encodes CDR1 SGHKS and CDR2 YYEKEE (reference sequence). The CDR3 is 15 residues long. The CDR3: CASSPRGQGLQPQHF.

The chain carries TRBV6-1 and TRBJ2-7. This CDR3 is built from 12 residues. Looked up from germline, CDR1 is MNHNS and CDR2 is SASEGT. The CDR3 sequence: CATCTDSYEQYF.

V and J are TRBV15 and TRBJ2-4; TCRdb's D call, TRBD2, is unchecked because there is no DNA. The CDR3 has 14 residues. Germline V gene sequence: CDR1 LNHNV, CDR2 YYDKDF (reference sequence). Here the CDR3 reads CATKMPGLANIQYF.

The rearrangement uses TRBV18 and TRBJ2-5; TCRdb indicates TRBD1, and absent DNA this call remains unverified. Germline V gene lookup returns CDR1 KGHSH and CDR2 LQKENI. The CDR3 sequence is 15 residues long. The CDR3 protein is CASSPPPPPPETQYF.

The chain has TRBV6-2 or TRBV6-3 and TRBJ2-1; TCRdb outputs TRBD1, but without DNA this stays unchecked. Germline V CDR1 and CDR2: MNHEY, SVGEGT. CDR3 size: 16 residues. CDR3 loop: CASGRQGLGDYNEQFF.

CDR3 sequence: CASSLDPGLASSYNEQFF. The chain combines TRBV5-1 with TRBJ2-1; TCRdb's D call of TRBD2 is untestable without DNA. CDR3 length: 18 amino acids. The germline CDR1 and CDR2 sequences are SGHRS and YFSETQ.

The V gene is TRBV6-5, the J gene TRBJ2-3; TCRdb designates TRBD1, a call that cannot be tested without DNA. The CDR3 covers 13 residues. Germline CDR1 and CDR2: MNHEY and SVGAGI. This CDR3 reads CASSYFGDETQYF.

V gene TRBV28 combines with J gene TRBJ2-3. Looked up from germline, CDR1 is MDHEN and CDR2 is SYDVKM. The CDR3 covers 15 residues. This CDR3 is CASSLNSNHLDTQYF. Together with reference TRBV28 and TRBJ2-3, the CDR3 gives the full variable domain: DVKVTQSSRYLVKRTGEKVFLECVQDMDHENMFWYRQDPGLGLRLIYFSYDVKMKEKGDIPEGYSVSREKKERFSLILESASTNQTSMYLCASSLNSNHLDTQYFGPGTRLTVL.

The chain recombines TRBV7-8 with TRBJ2-4; there is no DNA to check the TCRdb D call of TRBD1. From germline, CDR1 is SGHVS and CDR2 FQNEAQ. This CDR3 is built from 14 residues. This CDR3 reads CASSLQGAVAIQYF.

This sequence joins TRBV7-2 and TRBJ2-5; TCRdb returns TRBD2, unconfirmable since there is no DNA. This CDR3 is built from 17 residues. Germline values: CDR1 SGHTA, CDR2 FQGNSA. The CDR3 sequence is CASSSQTSGGLQETQYF.